The clone carrying this T cell receptor (beta chain) was observed a handful of times. The germline V and J ends were trimmed by 3 bases and 6 bases, with 12 bases remaining between them. The CDR3 spans 13 residues. The germline gives CDR1 SGDLS, CDR2 YYNGEE. This entry comes from a study of control samples from healthy donors and cancer patients. The repertoire was sequenced with immunoSEQ multiplex PCR; TCRdb's copy has only in-frame clones and lacks some. The sample gives about 75,000 clones, approximately 88% of which show up once; approximately 16% is in the top ten. The genes are TRBV9 and TRBJ1-1, with D tentatively TRBD1 (6 bases). The sequenced sample consisted of blood. The sequence derives from a man in his fifties in good health. In DNA form, the CDR3 reads TGTGCCAGCAGCGAAGGGGGTGGGTCTGAAGCTTTCTTT. This encodes CASSEGGGSEAFF.